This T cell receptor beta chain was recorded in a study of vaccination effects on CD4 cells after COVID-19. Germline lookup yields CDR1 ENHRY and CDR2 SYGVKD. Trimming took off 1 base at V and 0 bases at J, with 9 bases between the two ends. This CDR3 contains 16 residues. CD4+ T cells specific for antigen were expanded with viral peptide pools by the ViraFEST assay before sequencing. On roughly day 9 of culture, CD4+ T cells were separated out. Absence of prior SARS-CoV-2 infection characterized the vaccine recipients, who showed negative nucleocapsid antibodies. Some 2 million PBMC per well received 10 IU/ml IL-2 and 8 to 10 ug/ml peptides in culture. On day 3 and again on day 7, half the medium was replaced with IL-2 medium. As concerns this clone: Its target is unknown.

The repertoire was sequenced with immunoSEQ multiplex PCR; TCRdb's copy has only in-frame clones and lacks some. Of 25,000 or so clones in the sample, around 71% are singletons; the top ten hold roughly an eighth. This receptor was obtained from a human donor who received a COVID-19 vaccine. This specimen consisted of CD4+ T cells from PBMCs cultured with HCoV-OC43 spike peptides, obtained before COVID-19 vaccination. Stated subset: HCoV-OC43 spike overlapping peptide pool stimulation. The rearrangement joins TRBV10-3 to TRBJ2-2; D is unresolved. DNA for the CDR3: TGTGCCATCAGTGAGTATTTAGAGACGAACACCGGGGAGCTGTTTTTT. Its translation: CAISEYLETNTGELFF.